The source of this T cell receptor beta chain is a study of T-cell reconstitution after alpha-beta-depleted transplantation in children. J was trimmed by 0 bases and V by 3 bases; bases with no gene match: 10. There are 16 residues in the CDR3. CDR1 and CDR2 from the germline V gene are DFQATT and SNEGSKA (reference sequence). The authors prepared the TCRbeta library with unique molecular identifiers. A single record per CDR3 protein comes from TCRdb applying MiXCR to the PCR reads. The profile shows about 300,000 distinct CDR3 sequences, 7.5% to 9% of them singletons. This clonotype was picked up a small number of times. Its antigen is unknown. Study results and limitations: From surviving recipient T cells and thymic progenitors came the high day-60 TCRbeta diversity observed in some patients. After one year, T-cell counts and TCRbeta diversity mostly came from new T cells.

Sample: peripheral blood, taken 360 days after TCRalphabeta/CD19-depleted stem cell transplant. This chain joins TRBV20-1 and TRBJ1-1; TRBD1 matches 7 bases. The source of this sequence is a female patient aged 2 to 10 who had a stem cell transplant for Fanconi anemia, so the T cells may come from the graft donor. DNA of the CDR3: TGCAGTGCTAGTTTCATCCGACAGGGCCTGAACACTGAAGCTTTCTTT. Its translation: CSASFIRQGLNTEAFF.